The clone carrying this T cell receptor beta chain was seen once. The antigen remains unidentified. The data were taken from a study of cytomegalovirus exposure and HLA in healthy donors. The study ran its PCR with 60 Vbeta and 13 Jbeta primers. Libraries were prepared by immunoSEQ multiplex PCR; TCRdb keeps only in-frame clonotypes and omits some of them. The sample holds about 160,000 clones; approximately 80% are singletons and the top ten take 5.5% to 8%. Germline lookup yields CDR1 SGHRS and CDR2 YFSETQ. V was trimmed by 4 bases and J by 2 bases, leaving 14 bases between them. CDR3 length equals 15 residues. Study-level findings and limits: The authors excluded some V segments, including TRBV6-2 and TRBV6-3, as indistinguishable.

Sequencing used PBMCs. The chain uses TRBV5-1 and TRBJ2-3; maybe TRBD1 (6 bases). The clonotype originates from a woman aged 25-40 years in good health and CMV-seropositive. CDR3 nucleotides: TGCGCCAGCAGCCAGGCAGGGGCGACCACAGATACGCAGTATTTT. Protein sequence: CASSQAGATTDTQYF.